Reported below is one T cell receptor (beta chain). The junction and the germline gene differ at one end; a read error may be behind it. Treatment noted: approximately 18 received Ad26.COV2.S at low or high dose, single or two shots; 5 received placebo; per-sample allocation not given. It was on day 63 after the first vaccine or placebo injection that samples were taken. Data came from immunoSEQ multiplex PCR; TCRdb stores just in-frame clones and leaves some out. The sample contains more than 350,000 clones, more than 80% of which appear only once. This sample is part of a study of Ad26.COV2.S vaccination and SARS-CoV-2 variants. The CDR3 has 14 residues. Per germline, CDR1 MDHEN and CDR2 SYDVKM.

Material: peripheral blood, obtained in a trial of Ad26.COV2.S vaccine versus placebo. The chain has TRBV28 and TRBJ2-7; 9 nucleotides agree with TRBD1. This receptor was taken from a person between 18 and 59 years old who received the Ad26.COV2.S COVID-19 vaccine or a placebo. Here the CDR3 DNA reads TGTGCCAGCATAAGGGACAGGGTCTCCGACGAGCAGTACTTC. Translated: CASIRDRVSDEQYF.